These 18 T cell receptor beta chains share one sample of origin, sequenced in a study of blood T cell repertoires in COVID-19. This table comes from immunoSEQ multiplex PCR, and its TCRdb copy is limited to in-frame clones, with some not included. This sample has fewer than 350,000 clones, with roughly 89% found just once. Specimen: peripheral blood. These receptors were obtained from a woman in her sixties with COVID-19, enrolled during active disease.

This clone was seen just once. The chain carries TRBV11-1 and TRBJ1-4, with a tentative D call TRBD1 (6 bases). The V end was cut by 5 bases, the J end by 1 base, with 11 bases between. The CDR3 contains 15 residues. CDR1 and CDR2 from the germline V gene are SGHAT and FQDESV (reference sequence). In DNA, the CDR3 is TGTGCCAGCAGCCTGACAGGAGGAACTAATGAAAAACTGTTTTTT. The encoded protein is CASSLTGGTNEKLFF.

This chain joins TRBV28 and TRBJ2-7, with D possibly being TRBD1 (5 bases). The CDR3 has 14 amino acids. Looked up from germline, CDR1 is MDHEN and CDR2 is SYDVKM. Trimming cost V 2 bases and J 1 base, with 9 bases left between them. The CDR3 here is CASSLRQGSYEQYF. CDR3 bases: TGTGCCAGCAGTTTAAGGCAGGGTTCCTACGAGCAGTACTTC.

The rearrangement uses TRBV6-5 and TRBJ1-2; D is uncertain. Trimming took 5 bases from V and 4 from J, leaving 14 bases between them. This CDR3 spans 14 amino acids. Germline CDR1 and CDR2: MNHEY and SVGAGI. The CDR3 loop reads CASSRSLRGYGYTF. DNA of the CDR3: TGTGCCAGCAGTCGCTCACTACGCGGCTATGGCTACACCTTC.

This clone was seen a single time. The chain is built from TRBV7-9 and TRBJ1-5, with D unclear. The V gene lost 2 bases and the J gene lost 7 bases, with 9 bases spanning the gap. Germline V lookup: CDR1 SEHNR, CDR2 FQNEAQ (reference sequence). This CDR3 has 13 amino acids. The DNA of the CDR3 is TGTGCCAGCAGCTTAATTACGGGACAGCCCCAGCATTTT. Protein sequence: CASSLITGQPQHF.

On this clone: Other DNA sequences of this sample code for an identical CDR3. The chain uses TRBV7-2 and TRBJ1-1; 7 bases map to TRBD1. The CDR3 has 15 amino acids. Germline lookup yields CDR1 SGHTA and CDR2 FQGNSA. Losses at the gene ends were 5 bases for V and 0 bases for J; bases not matched to a gene: 6. DNA of the CDR3: TGTGCCAGCAGCCCGAGACAGGGTTTGAACACTGAAGCTTTCTTT. Amino acids: CASSPRQGLNTEAFF.

This chain uses TRBV28 with TRBJ1-2; TRBD1 might be the D (6 bases). CDR1 MDHEN and CDR2 SYDVKM come from the germline V gene. The CDR3 length is 13 residues. Trimming left V 7 bases short and J 4 bases short, with 13 bases between. The CDR3 DNA reads as TGTGCCAGCAAGGACAGTTTAACCTATGGCTACACCTTC. It encodes CASKDSLTYGYTF.

The genes are TRBV5-4 and TRBJ2-5; 8 nucleotides align to TRBD1. Germline V gives CDR1 SGHNT, CDR2 YYREEE (reference sequence). The CDR3 has 16 residues. J gave up 1 base and V 0 bases, and 5 bases lay outside the gene matches. The CDR3, as DNA: TGTGCCAGCAGCTTGGCCGGGACAGGAGGCCAAGAGACCCAGTACTTC. It encodes CASSLAGTGGQETQYF.

The chain carries TRBV11-3 and TRBJ2-1; 10 bases align to TRBD1. CDR3 length: 15 residues. The germline CDR1 and CDR2 sequences are SGHNT and YENEEA. J lost 5 bases, V lost 4 bases, and 5 bases had no gene match. As DNA, the CDR3 is TGTGCCAGCAGCTCGGACAGGGGGTTTGACAATGAGCAGTTCTTC. Residues: CASSSDRGFDNEQFF. The variable domain in full, with the rest retrieved from reference TRBV11-3 and TRBJ2-1, is EAGVVQSPRYKIIEKKQPVAFWCNPISGHNTLYWYLQNLGQGPELLIRYENEEAVDDSQLPKDRFSAERLKGVDSTLKIQPAELGDSAVYLCASSSDRGFDNEQFFGPGTRLTVL.

The rearrangement uses TRBV11-2 and TRBJ2-5, with TRBD1 as a possible D gene (6 bases). The germline V gene encodes CDR1 SGHAT and CDR2 FQNNGV. CDR3 length: 15 amino acids. The germline V and J ends were trimmed by 5 bases and 4 bases, with 17 bases remaining between them. The CDR3 bases are TGTGCCAGCAGCCCCCTATACAGGGCGGTAGAGACCCAGTACTTC. Translation: CASSPLYRAVETQYF.

The chain combines TRBV7-8 with TRBJ1-1; 7 bases are shared with TRBD1. Germline V gene sequence: CDR1 SGHVS, CDR2 FQNEAQ. Trimming cost V 2 bases and J 6 bases; bases outside gene matches: 15. This CDR3 is 17 amino acids long. CDR3 in DNA: TGTGCCAGCAGCTTACGGGACAGTCCGGGTGGGGTGGCTGAAGCTTTCTTT. It specifies CASSLRDSPGGVAEAFF.

The CDR3 protein is CASSPLAGGRETQYF. CDR3 bases: TGCGCCAGCAGCCCTCTAGCGGGGGGGCGGGAGACCCAGTACTTC. The chain carries TRBV5-1 and TRBJ2-5; 12 nucleotides agree with TRBD2. There are 15 residues in the CDR3. J was trimmed by 5 bases and V by 4 bases; bases with no gene match: 6. Germline assignment: CDR1 SGHRS and CDR2 YFSETQ.

The CDR3 DNA follows: TGTGCCAGCAGCCTCGGTAGTGGCTATGGCTACACCTTC. Translation: CASSLGSGYGYTF. The V gene is TRBV28, the J gene TRBJ1-2; D is ambiguous. This CDR3 is built from 13 residues. V gave up 6 bases and J gave up 4 bases, with 12 bases separating them. The germline gives CDR1 MDHEN, CDR2 SYDVKM.

V usage is TRBV10-3 and J usage is TRBJ2-1, with 9 bases aligning to TRBD1. Germline V gene data show CDR1 as ENHRY and CDR2 as SYGVKD. Trimming removed 4 bases from V and 5 bases from J; junction bases left unmatched: 6. The CDR3 totals 15 residues. The CDR3 nucleotides read TGTGCCATCAGTGTCGGACAGGGGACGGACAATGAGCAGTTCTTC. Amino acid sequence: CAISVGQGTDNEQFF.

This chain connects TRBV28 to TRBJ1-3; TRBD1 matches 9 bases. This CDR3 is built from 15 residues. J was trimmed by 7 bases and V by 5 bases; bases with no gene match: 9. Per germline, CDR1 MDHEN and CDR2 SYDVKM. This CDR3 is CASSPPGQGGNTIYF. The CDR3, as DNA: TGTGCCAGCAGTCCCCCGGGACAGGGTGGGAACACCATATATTTT.

The CDR3 reads CASSGQRGPQETQYF. CDR3 sequence (DNA): TGTGCCAGCAGTGGCCAGCGGGGACCACAAGAGACCCAGTACTTC. The chain recombines TRBV2 with TRBJ2-5; 7 bases are a match to TRBD2. The CDR3 has 15 amino acids. The germline V gene encodes CDR1 SNHLY and CDR2 FYNNEI. V lost 4 bases to trimming and J lost 2 bases; unmatched junction nucleotides: 7.

The V gene is TRBV5-1, the J gene TRBJ1-3; weak D call: TRBD1 (6 bases). CDR1 is SGHRS and CDR2 is YFSETQ in the germline V gene. Trimming took off 5 bases at V and 4 bases at J, with 10 bases between the two ends. The CDR3 loop spans 13 amino acids. The CDR3 coding sequence is TGCGCCAGCAGTTCAGGGGAGGGAAACACCATATATTTT. It specifies CASSSGEGNTIYF.

The gene calls are TRBV6-6 and TRBJ2-1; 7 bases fit TRBD2. J was trimmed by 0 bases and V by 6 bases; bases with no gene match: 8. Germline V gene sequence: CDR1 MNHNY, CDR2 SVGAGI (reference sequence). This CDR3 is 16 amino acids long. DNA for the CDR3: TGTGCCAGCAGGGGGAGCGGGGAGAGCTCCTACAATGAGCAGTTCTTC. This sequence encodes CASRGSGESSYNEQFF.

This sequence joins TRBV9 and TRBJ2-1; D may be TRBD2 (5 bases). Trimming pared 4 bases from V and 6 bases from J, leaving 8 bases between. Germline V gene sequence: CDR1 SGDLS, CDR2 YYNGEE. This CDR3 is 12 amino acids long. In nucleotides, the CDR3 is TGTGCCAGCAGCACAACTAGCAATGAGCAGTTCTTC. Translating it yields CASSTTSNEQFF.